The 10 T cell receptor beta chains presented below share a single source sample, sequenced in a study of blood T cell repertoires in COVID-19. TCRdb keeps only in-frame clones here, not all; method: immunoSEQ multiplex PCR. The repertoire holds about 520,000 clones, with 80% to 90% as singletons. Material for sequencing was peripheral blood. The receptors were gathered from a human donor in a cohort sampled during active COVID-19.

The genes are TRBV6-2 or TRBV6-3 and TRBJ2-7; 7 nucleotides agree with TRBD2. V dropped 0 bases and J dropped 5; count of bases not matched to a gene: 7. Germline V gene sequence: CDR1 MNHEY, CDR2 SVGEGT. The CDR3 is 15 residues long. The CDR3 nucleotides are TGTGCCAGCAGTTACTCTCCCCGGGGAGGGCACGAGCAGTACTTC. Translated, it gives CASSYSPRGGHEQYF.

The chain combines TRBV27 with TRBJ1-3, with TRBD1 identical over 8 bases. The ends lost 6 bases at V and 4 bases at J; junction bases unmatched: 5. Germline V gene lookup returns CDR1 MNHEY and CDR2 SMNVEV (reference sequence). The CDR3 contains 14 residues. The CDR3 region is CASRDRASGNTIYF. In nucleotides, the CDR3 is TGTGCCAGCAGGGACAGGGCTTCAGGAAACACCATATATTTT.

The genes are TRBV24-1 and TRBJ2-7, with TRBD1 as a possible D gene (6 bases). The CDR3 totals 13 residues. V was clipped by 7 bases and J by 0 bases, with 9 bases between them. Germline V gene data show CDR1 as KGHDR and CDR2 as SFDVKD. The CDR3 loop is CATRGGSSYEQYF. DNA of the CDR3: TGTGCCACCAGAGGGGGTAGCTCCTACGAGCAGTACTTC.

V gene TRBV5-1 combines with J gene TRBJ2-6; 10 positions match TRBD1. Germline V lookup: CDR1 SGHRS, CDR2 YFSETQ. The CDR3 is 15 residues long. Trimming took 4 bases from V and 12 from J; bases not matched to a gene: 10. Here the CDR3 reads CASSGTGTGDLVLTF. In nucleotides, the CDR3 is TGCGCCAGCAGCGGAACCGGGACAGGGGACCTCGTCCTGACTTTC.

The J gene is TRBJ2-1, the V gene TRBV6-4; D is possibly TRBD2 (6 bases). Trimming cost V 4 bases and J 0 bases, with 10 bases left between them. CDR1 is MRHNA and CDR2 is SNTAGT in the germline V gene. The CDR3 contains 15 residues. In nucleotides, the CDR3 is TGTGCCAGCAGTGCGGCGGAGGGCTCCTACAATGAGCAGTTCTTC. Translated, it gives CASSAAEGSYNEQFF.

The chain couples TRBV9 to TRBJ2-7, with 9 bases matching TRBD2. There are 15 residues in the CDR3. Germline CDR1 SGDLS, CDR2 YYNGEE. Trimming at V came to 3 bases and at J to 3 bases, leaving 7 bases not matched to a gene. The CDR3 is CASSGGRAGIYEQYF. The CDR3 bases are TGTGCCAGCAGCGGCGGGAGGGCCGGGATCTACGAGCAGTACTTC.

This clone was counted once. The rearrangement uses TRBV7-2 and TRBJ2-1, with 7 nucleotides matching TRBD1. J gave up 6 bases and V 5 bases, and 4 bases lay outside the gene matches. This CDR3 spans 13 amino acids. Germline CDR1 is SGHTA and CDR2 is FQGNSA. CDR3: CASSGPGGNEQFF. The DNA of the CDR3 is TGTGCCAGCAGCGGACCAGGGGGCAATGAGCAGTTCTTC.

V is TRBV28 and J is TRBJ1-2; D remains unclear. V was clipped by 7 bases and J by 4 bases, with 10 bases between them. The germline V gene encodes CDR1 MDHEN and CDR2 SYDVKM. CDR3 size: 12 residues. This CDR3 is CASTVGSYGYTF. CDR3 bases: TGTGCCAGCACCGTGGGGAGCTATGGCTACACCTTC.

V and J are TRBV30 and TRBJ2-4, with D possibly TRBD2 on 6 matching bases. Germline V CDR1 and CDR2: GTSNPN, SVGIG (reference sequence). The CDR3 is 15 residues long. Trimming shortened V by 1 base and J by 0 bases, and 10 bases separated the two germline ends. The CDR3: CAWSGGGLAKNIQYF. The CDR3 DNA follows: TGTGCCTGGAGTGGGGGAGGTCTAGCCAAAAACATTCAGTACTTC.

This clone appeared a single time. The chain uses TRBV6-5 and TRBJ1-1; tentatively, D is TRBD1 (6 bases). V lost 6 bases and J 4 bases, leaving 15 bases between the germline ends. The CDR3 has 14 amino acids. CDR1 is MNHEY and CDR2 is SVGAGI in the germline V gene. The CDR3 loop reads CASSPQGLSTEAFF. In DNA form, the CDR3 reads TGTGCCAGCAGCCCCCAGGGGTTAAGCACTGAAGCTTTCTTT.